Below, one T cell receptor beta chain is given with its context. Only a few counts were recorded for this clone. Its antigen remains unidentified. There are no base qualities to consult, and no much larger clone falls within one base. This entry comes from a study of blood T cell repertoires in COVID-19 (dated by TCRdb to 2020 to 2022). Broadly, across the study: Samples covering the acute and convalescent phases of COVID-19 were provided by collaborators in the United States, Italy and Spain. Where available, HLA class I and class II types were obtained from metadata supplied by the sample provider rather than from assay-based typing. The repertoires were made available in a free public database intended to serve as a resource for research on the immune response to SARS-CoV-2. The prospective study material was composed of cDNA or gDNA derived from T cells, B-cell-depleted T cells, or PBMCs. Sample metadata almost always included a de-identified subject ID, COVID-19 status, age in years and sex. The samples were drawn from two sources: the first 160 participants of the ongoing ImmuneRACE study, and 1,000 to 1,500 subjects contributed by 6 global collaborators. Deeply sampled blood TCRbeta repertoires from subjects exposed to, actively infected with, or recovered from COVID-19 were included in the dataset. Overall study results and their limits: The quantity of clinical and demographic metadata differed by source and by participant and was supplied without curation.

Each collaborating institution followed its own protocols to collect whole blood in K2EDTA tubes. For TCRbeta analysis, collaborators shipped samples as frozen whole blood, isolated PBMCs, or DNA extracted from either of those sample types. TCRbeta CDR3 regions were amplified from genomic DNA using the immunoSEQ Assay, a bias-controlled multiplex PCR. Per the source publication's procedure: Nucleated cell counts per sample were estimated from amplification of reference gene primers within the assay. To quantify the absolute abundance of each unique TCRbeta CDR3 rearrangement, sequence reads were collapsed and filtered. Productive Simpson clonality was computed per sample as the square root of Simpson's diversity index over productive rearrangements. TCRdb's version of the immuneACCESS table is confined to in-frame rearrangements and falls short of the full clone set. An unresolved V gene accounts for under half of the shortfall where checked; the remainder is of unknown origin. Clone size and the V and J calls come from that table; the DNA yielded D and trimming. For this sample the table gives fewer than 90,000 clones, of which about two thirds were detected only once. Of the sample, under 15% falls within the top ten clones.

Sequences SGHRS (CDR1) and YFSETQ (CDR2) are obtained from the germline V gene. From the cysteine up to the phenylalanine, the CDR3 has a length of 15 residues. The kept DNA is CDR3 alone, 45 bases in frame from the first base. For this chain, trimming is 8 bases at the V end and 1 base at the J end, and the number of junction bases without a gene match is 9. The V gene is TRBV5-1 and the J gene is TRBJ2-3; 8 central nucleotides agree with TRBD2. Material for sequencing was peripheral blood. The sequence was obtained from a woman aged 80 or over with acute or convalescent COVID-19. Here the CDR3 is given as CASLLAAFGTDTQYF. Here is the DNA: TGCGCCAGTTTACTAGCGGCCTTTGGCACAGATACGCAGTATTTT.